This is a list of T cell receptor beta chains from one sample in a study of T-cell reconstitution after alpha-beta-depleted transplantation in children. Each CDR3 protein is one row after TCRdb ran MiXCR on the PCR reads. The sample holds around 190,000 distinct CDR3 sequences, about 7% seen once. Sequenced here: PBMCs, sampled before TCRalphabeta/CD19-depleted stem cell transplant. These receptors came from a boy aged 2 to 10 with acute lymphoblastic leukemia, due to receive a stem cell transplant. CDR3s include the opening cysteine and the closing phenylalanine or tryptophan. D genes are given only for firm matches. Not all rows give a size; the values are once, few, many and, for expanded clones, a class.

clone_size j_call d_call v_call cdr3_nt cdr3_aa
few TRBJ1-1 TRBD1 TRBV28 TGTGCCAGCACTCCGAACAGGGGGATAAACACTGAAGCTTTCTTT CASTPNRGINTEAFF
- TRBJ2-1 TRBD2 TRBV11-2 TGTGCCAGCAGCTTAGGCGGACTAGCGGGAGTCAGTGAGCAGTTCTTC CASSLGGLAGVSEQFF
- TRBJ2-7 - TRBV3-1 TGTGCCAGCAGCCAAGACCCTCGGGCGGGCTACGAGCAGTACTTC CASSQDPRAGYEQYF
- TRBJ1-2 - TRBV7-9 TGTGCCAGCAGCTCAGAAAGGCGGATTTATGGCTACACCTTC CASSSERRIYGYTF
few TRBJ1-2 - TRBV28 TGTGCCAGCAGGGTAACGACGGATTATGGCTACACCTTC CASRVTTDYGYTF
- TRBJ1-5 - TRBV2 TGTGCCAGCAGTCTGTTCGGGTCGGATCAGCCCCAGCATTTT CASSLFGSDQPQHF
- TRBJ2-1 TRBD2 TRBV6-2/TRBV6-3 TGTGCCAGCAGTTGGAGCGGGGGCCCTTCCAATGAGCAGTTCTTC CASSWSGGPSNEQFF
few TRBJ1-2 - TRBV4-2 TGTGCCAGCAGCCAAGATCTAGACCTTTCTAACTATGGCTACACCTTC CASSQDLDLSNYGYTF
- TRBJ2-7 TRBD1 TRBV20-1 TGCAGTGCTAGGGGACAGCCCTCCTACGAGCAGTACTTC CSARGQPSYEQYF
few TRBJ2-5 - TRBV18 TGTGCCAGCTCACTTACGACGGGAAAGACCCAGTACTTC CASSLTTGKTQYF
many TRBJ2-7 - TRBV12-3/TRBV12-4 TGTGCCAGCACCATTACCCGTTTGTCGGGCGCCTACGAGCAGTACTTC CASTITRLSGAYEQYF
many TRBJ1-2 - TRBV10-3 TGTGCCATCAACCCGGGGAATACTGGCTATGGCTACACCTTC CAINPGNTGYGYTF
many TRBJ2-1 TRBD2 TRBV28 TGTGCCAGTAACCTAGCGGGGGCTCTCGATGAGCAGTTCTTC CASNLAGALDEQFF
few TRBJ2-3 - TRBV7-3 TGTGCCAGCAGCTCAACGGGACGAAGCACAGATACGCAGTATTTT CASSSTGRSTDTQYF
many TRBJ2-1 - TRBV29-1 TGCAGCGTTGGTGGCATGGCATGGGGCAATGAGCAGTTCTTC CSVGGMAWGNEQFF
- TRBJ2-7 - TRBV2 TGTGCCAGCATCGGAGGCGAGCAGTACTTC CASIGGEQYF
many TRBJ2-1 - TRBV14 TGTGCCAGCAGTCCCAGCGGGCCAAATGAGCAGTTCTTC CASSPSGPNEQFF
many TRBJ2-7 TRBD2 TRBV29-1 TGCAGCGTTGGGACTAGCGGGTACGAGCAGTACTTC CSVGTSGYEQYF
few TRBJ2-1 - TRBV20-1 TGCAGTGTTCCGTCGGAGGGCAATGAGCAGTTCTTC CSVPSEGNEQFF
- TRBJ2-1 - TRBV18 TGTGCCAGCTCCGATAACGGGATCGGGGAGCAGTTCTTC CASSDNGIGEQFF
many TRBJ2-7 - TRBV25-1 TGTGCCAGCAGTGCGGGGGTCTCCTACGAGCAGTACTTC CASSAGVSYEQYF
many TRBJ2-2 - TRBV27 TGTGCCAGCAAGGTTAAACAGACGAACACCGGGGAGCTGTTTTTT CASKVKQTNTGELFF
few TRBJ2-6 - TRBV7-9 TGTGCCAGCACCAAAAAGACAGGGGCCAACGTCCTGACTTTC CASTKKTGANVLTF
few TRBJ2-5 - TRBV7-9 TGTGCCAGCAGCTTAGCCGGGGTCCAAGAGACCCAGTACTTC CASSLAGVQETQYF
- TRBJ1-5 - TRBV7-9 TGTGCCAGCAGCTTGGTTGGTAACAATCAGCCCCAGCATTTT CASSLVGNNQPQHF
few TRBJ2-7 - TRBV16 TGTGCCAGCAGACGGGACATGCCCTCCTACGAGCAGTACTTC CASRRDMPSYEQYF
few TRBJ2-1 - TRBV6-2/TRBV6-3 TGTGCCAGCCACCCTTTGGGGTCCTACAATGAGCAGTTCTTC CASHPLGSYNEQFF